This T cell receptor (beta chain) originates from a study of T cell responses to AZD1222 COVID-19 vaccine. General study findings and limits: Donors were mostly white British, more females; clonal diversity possibly underestimated. It was only after the peak T cell response that any repertoires were sampled. Across spike, vaccine-associated CD4 TCRs were found, dominant at 160-218 and 743-854.

With respect to this clone: What it binds is not known.

CDR1 is KGHSH and CDR2 is LQKENI in the germline V gene. The CDR3 is made up of 14 amino acids. Trimming cost V 8 bases and J 0 bases, with 10 bases left between them. Generated by immunoSEQ multiplex PCR, the TCRdb table keeps only in-frame clones and is missing some. The sample lists 90,000 or so clones, roughly 90% occurring once. V gene TRBV18 combines with J gene TRBJ2-2; D call uncertain. The source of this sequence is an adult who received the AZD1222 COVID-19 vaccine. The specimen comprised peripheral blood, sampled 28 days after the second AZD1222 dose. CDR3 loop: CASLKGTNTGELFF. The CDR3 DNA reads TGTGCCAGCCTGAAGGGTACGAACACCGGGGAGCTGTTTTTT.